The 18 T cell receptor beta chains in this list originate from one sample, sequenced in a study of cytomegalovirus exposure and HLA in healthy donors. The PCR ran on 60 Vbeta and 13 Jbeta primers. Clones were read by immunoSEQ multiplex PCR, and TCRdb kept only the in-frame ones, dropping some. This sample has about 190,000 clones, with around 79% found just once. Material: PBMCs. The receptors here all came from a woman younger than 35 in good health and CMV-seronegative.

This chain links TRBV28 with TRBJ2-5; no definite D call. The germline V gene encodes CDR1 MDHEN and CDR2 SYDVKM. The germline V and J ends were trimmed by 1 base and 5 bases, with 17 bases remaining between them. This CDR3 is built from 16 residues. In nucleotides, the CDR3 is TGTGCCAGCAGTTTATCGGCCAGCGCCCCAGTGGAGACCCAGTACTTC. This encodes CASSLSASAPVETQYF.

This clone has a handful of counts. The chain carries TRBV27 and TRBJ1-1, with 7 bases aligning to TRBD1. J gave up 7 bases and V 5 bases, and 7 bases lay outside the gene matches. Germline V gene sequence: CDR1 MNHEY, CDR2 SMNVEV (reference sequence). This CDR3 spans 13 amino acids. CDR3 residues: CASSLGDRVEAFF. The CDR3 nucleotides read TGTGCCAGCAGTCTAGGAGACAGGGTTGAAGCTTTCTTT.

Comments on this clone: Other DNA sequences in this sample translate to the same CDR3. This chain links TRBV18 with TRBJ1-1; 7 nucleotides line up with TRBD1. Germline-derived CDR1 and CDR2 are KGHSH and LQKENI. This CDR3 contains 14 residues. V lost 1 base and J lost 5; bases outside the gene matches: 4. CDR3 residues: CASSPQGAGTEAFF. The CDR3 DNA sequence: TGTGCCAGCTCACCACAGGGGGCTGGTACTGAAGCTTTCTTT. Variable domain in full (rest from reference TRBV18 and TRBJ1-1): NAGVMQNPRHLVRRRGQEARLRCSPMKGHSHVYWYRQLPEEGLKFMVYLQKENIIDESGMPKERFSAEFPKEGPSILRIQQVVRGDSAAYFCASSPQGAGTEAFFGQGTRLTVV.

The rearrangement links TRBV6-5 to TRBJ2-7; 9 bases agree with TRBD2. Trimming took 3 bases from V and 4 from J; bases not matched to a gene: 7. CDR3 length equals 15 residues. Germline-derived CDR1 and CDR2 are MNHEY and SVGAGI. The DNA of the CDR3 is TGTGCCAGCAGTTATGCTAGCGGGGCCAAATACGAGCAGTACTTC. It specifies CASSYASGAKYEQYF.

The gene calls are TRBV5-5 and TRBJ1-1; the match to TRBD1 covers 9 bases. With V trimmed by 1 base and J by 5 bases, 3 bases remained unmatched. CDR3 size: 14 residues. CDR1 is SGHKS, CDR2 YYEKEE, per germline (reference sequence). CDR3 nucleotides: TGTGCCAGCAGCTTGACAGGGGGCGCGACTGAAGCTTTCTTT. Translation: CASSLTGGATEAFF.

The rearrangement uses TRBV6-6 and TRBJ2-7, with 7 bases that match TRBD1. This CDR3 is 14 amino acids long. Germline V gene data show CDR1 as MNHNY and CDR2 as SVGAGI (reference sequence). After removal of 0 bases from V and 3 bases from J, the junction contained 2 bases not matched to a gene. DNA of the CDR3: TGTGCCAGCAGTTACTCACAGGGGTACTACGAGCAGTACTTC. Its translation is CASSYSQGYYEQYF.

This sequence joins TRBV12-5 and TRBJ1-2; TRBD1 agrees at 7 bases. Germline values: CDR1 LGHNT, CDR2 FRNRAP. The CDR3 totals 15 residues. The junction had 7 bases not matched to a gene; V was cut back by 2 bases and J by 4 bases. Here the CDR3 reads CASGLYGQEGYGYTF. CDR3 DNA sequence: TGTGCTAGTGGTTTGTACGGACAGGAGGGCTATGGCTACACCTTC.

This sequence joins TRBV27 and TRBJ2-5; perhaps TRBD2 as D (5 bases). V gave up 2 bases and J gave up 5 bases, with 15 bases separating them. From germline, CDR1 is MNHEY and CDR2 SMNVEV (reference sequence). This CDR3 is 15 amino acids long. This CDR3 reads CASSLEGERWETQYF. The DNA of the CDR3 is TGTGCCAGCAGTTTAGAGGGTGAACGGTGGGAGACCCAGTACTTC.

The V call is TRBV7-3, the J call TRBJ2-1, with D perhaps TRBD2 (6 bases). The CDR3 is 15 residues long. Germline CDR1 and CDR2: SGHTA and FQGTGA. V was shortened by 1 base and J by 0 bases, with 7 bases between the two germline ends. The CDR3 protein is CASSLSGDSYNEQFF. CDR3 DNA sequence: TGTGCCAGCAGCTTAAGCGGGGACTCCTACAATGAGCAGTTCTTC.

This clone occurred a few times. The genes are TRBV30 and TRBJ2-1; TRBD1 matches 9 bases. Germline V gene sequence: CDR1 GTSNPN, CDR2 SVGIG (reference sequence). V shed 1 base, J shed 4 bases, and the junction held 8 bases outside the gene matches. The CDR3 is made up of 16 amino acids. CDR3 bases: TGTGCCTGGAGTGCCAACAGGGGGCCTAAATACAATGAGCAGTTCTTC. Translation gives CAWSANRGPKYNEQFF.

The chain carries TRBV18 and TRBJ2-7; the match to TRBD1 covers 7 bases. V lost 6 bases, J lost 2 bases, and 10 bases stayed unmatched. Germline V gives CDR1 KGHSH, CDR2 LQKENI. The CDR3 covers 15 residues. The CDR3 spells CASSPGRDRAYEQYF. CDR3 nucleotides: TGTGCCAGCTCGCCAGGCCGGGACAGAGCCTACGAGCAGTACTTC.

This clone was seen more than once but under ten times. The chain has TRBV11-2 and TRBJ1-5; TRBD1 agrees at 8 bases. V dropped 3 bases and J dropped 0; count of bases not matched to a gene: 7. Germline-derived CDR1 and CDR2 are SGHAT and FQNNGV. The CDR3 length is 17 residues. CDR3 sequence: CASSLSGGAGSNQPQHF. CDR3 bases: TGTGCCAGCAGCTTGTCAGGGGGCGCGGGTAGCAATCAGCCCCAGCATTTT. Filled out from reference TRBV11-2 and TRBJ1-5, the complete variable domain reads EAGVAQSPRYKIIEKRQSVAFWCNPISGHATLYWYQQILGQGPKLLIQFQNNGVVDDSQLPKDRFSAERLKGVDSTLKIQPAKLEDSAVYLCASSLSGGAGSNQPQHFGDGTRLSIL.

The genes are TRBV5-1 and TRBJ2-2; the D is unclear. V was shortened by 0 bases and J by 1 base, with 10 bases between the two germline ends. Germline assignment: CDR1 SGHRS and CDR2 YFSETQ. CDR3 length: 16 amino acids. The CDR3 DNA reads TGCGCCAGCAGCTTGGTTCGCGCGGAGAACACCGGGGAGCTGTTTTTT. It yields the protein CASSLVRAENTGELFF.

There are a few counts of this clone. CDR3 coding DNA: TGTGCCAGCAGCTTGGGGTCCTGGGGCGGGAGAGGTCAAGAGACCCAGTACTTC. It yields the protein CASSLGSWGGRGQETQYF. This chain uses TRBV11-3 with TRBJ2-5; 7 bases align to TRBD2. Per the germline V gene, CDR1 is SGHNT and CDR2 is YENEEA. V was clipped by 3 bases and J by 2 bases; unmatched bases: 15. The CDR3 contains 18 residues.

This clone turned up a few times. This chain links TRBV19 with TRBJ1-3; D not certain. Germline V gene lookup returns CDR1 LNHDA and CDR2 SQIVND (reference sequence). Trimming took off 11 bases at V and 4 bases at J, with 9 bases between the two ends. The CDR3 runs 11 residues. The CDR3 DNA follows: TGTGCCGGCAGTACAGGAAACACCATATATTTT. Its protein is CAGSTGNTIYF.

The gene calls are TRBV7-8 and TRBJ2-7; perhaps TRBD2 as D (5 bases). This CDR3 is 14 amino acids long. Trimming left V 1 base short and J 6 bases short, with 13 bases between. Germline V gene data show CDR1 as SGHVS and CDR2 as FQNEAQ. In DNA, the CDR3 is TGTGCCAGCAGCTTAGGGCCCGGGGAACGCGAGCAGTACTTC. Amino acid sequence: CASSLGPGEREQYF.

V gene TRBV6-5 combines with J gene TRBJ1-4, with D maybe TRBD1 (6 bases). The germline gives CDR1 MNHEY, CDR2 SVGAGI. With 6 bases removed from V and 6 bases from J, the gap between germline ends came to 17 bases. CDR3 length: 15 amino acids. DNA of the CDR3: TGTGCCAGCAGGCTGAACAGGGCGGAAGATGAAAAACTGTTTTTT. Protein sequence: CASRLNRAEDEKLFF.

Comment on this clone: The same CDR3 can be traced to other DNA sequences in this sample. CDR3 region: CASSSGGYNEQFF. In DNA form, the CDR3 reads TGCGCCAGCAGCTCCGGGGGGTACAATGAGCAGTTCTTC. J is TRBJ2-1 and V is TRBV5-1; 7 nucleotides align to TRBD2. V shed 3 bases, J shed 4 bases, and the junction held 1 base outside the gene matches. Germline V CDR1 and CDR2: SGHRS, YFSETQ. The CDR3 consists of 13 residues.